One and the same sample provided the 30 T cell receptor beta chains below, sequenced in a study of blood T cell repertoires in COVID-19. Method: immunoSEQ multiplex PCR; TCRdb's copy keeps in-frame clones and lacks some. Counted here are 150,000 or so clones, around 83% occurring once; the ten biggest clones make up 3% to 3.5%. Sequences were obtained from peripheral blood. The receptors derive from a woman aged 80 or older with acute or convalescent COVID-19.

Here the CDR3 reads CAWTQGQVNSPLHF. CDR3 in DNA: TGTGCCTGGACCCAAGGACAAGTTAATTCACCCCTCCACTTT. This chain joins TRBV30 and TRBJ1-6, with a possible D match to TRBD1 (5 bases). Germline V lookup: CDR1 GTSNPN, CDR2 SVGIG (reference sequence). The CDR3 has 14 amino acids. The V end lost 4 bases, the J end lost 6 bases, and 13 bases lay between the germline ends.

The chain employs TRBV7-9 and TRBJ1-4; D call uncertain. Germline V gives CDR1 SEHNR, CDR2 FQNEAQ (reference sequence). The ends were cut back, 5 bases at V and 7 bases at J, with 17 bases in the middle. CDR3 length: 15 amino acids. This CDR3 reads CASSGDPPLGEKLFF. DNA for the CDR3: TGTGCCAGCAGCGGAGATCCGCCCTTGGGTGAAAAACTGTTTTTT.

V and J are TRBV14 and TRBJ2-3; 9 nucleotides match TRBD2. The CDR3 sequence is 17 residues long. After removal of 2 bases from V and 6 bases from J, the junction contained 12 bases not matched to a gene. Germline CDR1 is SGHDN and CDR2 is FVKESK. CDR3 in DNA: TGTGCCAGCAGCCAACGGTTTAGCGGGGGCCCTGGGGATACGCAGTATTTT. It yields the protein CASSQRFSGGPGDTQYF.

The CDR3 DNA sequence: TGCGCCAGCAGCCCGGGAAGGCAGGACTATGGCTACACCTTC. Its protein is CASSPGRQDYGYTF. The chain links TRBV4-3 to TRBJ1-2; D unresolved. Trimming cost V 4 bases and J 3 bases, with 12 bases left between them. In germline, CDR1 is LGHNA, CDR2 YSLEER. The CDR3 is 14 amino acids.

V is TRBV25-1 and J is TRBJ2-3; 10 nucleotides line up with TRBD1. The V gene end was trimmed by 3 bases and the J gene end by 4 bases; junction bases not matched to a gene: 10. Germline CDR1 MGHDK, CDR2 SYGVNS. The length of the CDR3 is 17 residues. The CDR3 DNA sequence: TGTGCCAGCAGTGACTTGCCGGACAGGGGGTTTTCAGATACGCAGTATTTT. Its protein is CASSDLPDRGFSDTQYF.

The CDR3 spells CASRRDTDTQYF. CDR3 bases: TGCGCCAGCAGAAGAGACACAGATACGCAGTATTTT. The chain couples TRBV5-1 to TRBJ2-3; D remains unclear. V was trimmed by 5 bases and J by 2 bases, leaving 6 bases between them. In germline, CDR1 is SGHRS, CDR2 YFSETQ. The CDR3 is 12 amino acids. Together with reference TRBV5-1 and TRBJ2-3, the CDR3 gives the full variable domain: KAGVTQTPRYLIKTRGQQVTLSCSPISGHRSVSWYQQTPGQGLQFLFEYFSETQRNKGNFPGRFSGRQFSNSRSEMNVSTLELGDSALYLCASRRDTDTQYFGPGTRLTVL.

The chain uses TRBV5-1 and TRBJ2-7; 7 bases match TRBD1. With 3 bases clipped from V and 5 bases from J, the junction kept 8 bases outside the gene matches. The CDR3 contains 14 residues. Germline lookup yields CDR1 SGHRS and CDR2 YFSETQ. The DNA for the CDR3 is TGCGCCAGCAGCTGGATGACAGGGTTCGACGAGCAGTACTTC. It translates to CASSWMTGFDEQYF.

This clone was recorded once. This chain connects TRBV7-9 to TRBJ2-1, with TRBD1 matching over 8 bases. Germline V gives CDR1 SEHNR, CDR2 FQNEAQ (reference sequence). The V gene end was trimmed by 5 bases and the J gene end by 7 bases; junction bases not matched to a gene: 7. The CDR3 is 14 amino acids. The CDR3 here is CASSPGGARNEQFF. The CDR3 DNA is TGTGCCAGCAGCCCAGGGGGCGCGCGGAATGAGCAGTTCTTC. Combining the CDR3 with reference TRBV7-9 and TRBJ2-1 gives the whole variable domain DTGVSQNPRHKITKRGQNVTFRCDPISEHNRLYWYRQTLGQGPEFLTYFQNEAQLEKSRLLSDRFSAERPKGSFSTLEIQRTEQGDSAMYLCASSPGGARNEQFFGPGTRLTVL.

The chain carries TRBV28 and TRBJ1-6; tentatively, D is TRBD1 (6 bases). Germline-derived CDR1 and CDR2 are MDHEN and SYDVKM. CDR3 length: 15 amino acids. Trimming cost V 4 bases and J 7 bases, with 14 bases left between them. The CDR3 nucleotides read TGTGCCAGCAGTTCTCGACAGGCCCAGAATTCACCCCTCCACTTT. Translation gives CASSSRQAQNSPLHF.

The gene calls are TRBV5-4 and TRBJ1-2; 7 bases are a match to TRBD1. This CDR3 has 15 residues. With V trimmed by 0 bases and J by 3 bases, 5 bases remained unmatched. Per the germline V gene, CDR1 is SGHNT and CDR2 is YYREEE (reference sequence). For the CDR3, the DNA is TGTGCCAGCAGCTTGGCCGGAGGGGGCGACTATGGCTACACCTTC. This encodes CASSLAGGGDYGYTF.

The chain is built from TRBV2 and TRBJ2-3; 11 nucleotides match TRBD2. The CDR3 spans 15 residues. V shed 4 bases, J shed 1 base, and the junction held 1 base outside the gene matches. CDR1 SNHLY and CDR2 FYNNEI come from the germline V gene. The CDR3 sequence: CASSVLAGGTDTQYF. As DNA, the CDR3 is TGTGCCAGCAGTGTACTAGCGGGGGGCACAGATACGCAGTATTTT.

V usage is TRBV5-6 and J usage is TRBJ1-1, with a weak D call TRBD1 (5 bases). CDR3 size: 12 residues. Trimming took off 1 base at V and 5 bases at J, with 6 bases between the two ends. From germline, CDR1 is SGHDT and CDR2 YYEEEE. CDR3 residues: CASSLRGTEAFF. The CDR3 DNA reads TGTGCCAGCAGCTTGCGGGGGACTGAAGCTTTCTTT.

The V call is TRBV7-9, the J call TRBJ1-1; 7 bases map to TRBD1. V shed 4 bases and J 4 bases; nucleotides not matched to a gene: 6. There are 14 residues in the CDR3. In germline, CDR1 is SEHNR, CDR2 FQNEAQ (reference sequence). In nucleotides, the CDR3 is TGTGCCAGCAGCTCAAGACAGGGCGTCACTGAAGCTTTCTTT. Translation: CASSSRQGVTEAFF.

The chain carries TRBV12-3 or TRBV12-4 and TRBJ2-1; the D gene is possibly TRBD2 (6 bases). Trimming removed 7 bases at V and 12 bases at J, with 13 bases between. The CDR3 extends over 11 amino acids. This CDR3 is CASTRLGWQFF. The CDR3 region has the DNA TGTGCCAGCACCCGACTAGGTTGGCAGTTCTTC.

CDR3 region: CASSFSSGGQGAYTLRKTQYF. The DNA of the CDR3 is TGTGCCAGCAGTTTCTCCTCCGGTGGGCAGGGGGCGTATACCTTAAGAAAGACCCAGTACTTC. The V and J genes are TRBV27 and TRBJ2-5, with 8 bases aligning to TRBD1. The CDR3 consists of 21 residues. Per the germline V gene, CDR1 is MNHEY and CDR2 is SMNVEV (reference sequence). Trimming removed 3 bases from V and 6 bases from J; junction bases left unmatched: 27.

The chain links TRBV4-1 to TRBJ1-2, with 10 bases lining up with TRBD1. The V gene end was trimmed by 0 bases and the J gene end by 7 bases; junction bases not matched to a gene: 2. In germline, CDR1 is MGHRA, CDR2 YSYEKL. This CDR3 is built from 14 residues. CDR3 bases: TGCGCCAGCAGCCAAGAAGGGACAGGGGTTGGCTACACCTTC. It translates to CASSQEGTGVGYTF.

V and J are TRBV6-1 and TRBJ1-6; 7 positions match TRBD1. V lost 2 bases, J lost 0 bases, and 4 bases stayed unmatched. The germline V gene has CDR1 MNHNS and CDR2 SASEGT. The CDR3 extends over 17 amino acids. CDR3 in amino acids: CASSEMGQSSYNSPLHF. As DNA, the CDR3 is TGTGCCAGCAGTGAAATGGGACAGAGCTCCTATAATTCACCCCTCCACTTT.

The CDR3 DNA follows: TGTGCCAGCAGCGAAACTGGGACAGGACTCTACGAGCAGTACTTC. It yields the protein CASSETGTGLYEQYF. This chain connects TRBV13 to TRBJ2-7; 8 bases line up with TRBD1. CDR3 length: 15 residues. J lost 3 bases, V lost 5 bases, and 9 bases had no gene match. Germline lookup yields CDR1 PRHDT and CDR2 FYEKMQ (reference sequence).

The J gene is TRBJ2-7, the V gene TRBV29-1; 9 nucleotides line up with TRBD1. V gave up 6 bases and J gave up 6 bases; unmatched junction bases: 6. The CDR3 consists of 12 residues. Germline V CDR1 and CDR2: SQVTM, ANQGSEA. The CDR3 DNA follows: TGCAGCGTAAGACAGGGGGGAATCGAGCAGTACTTC. Translated: CSVRQGGIEQYF.

This chain uses TRBV2 with TRBJ1-5; D remains ambiguous. Germline V gene sequence: CDR1 SNHLY, CDR2 FYNNEI. There are 14 residues in the CDR3. Trimming took off 4 bases at V and 0 bases at J, with 7 bases between the two ends. CDR3 in amino acids: CASSAVYSNQPQHF. For the CDR3, the DNA is TGTGCCAGCAGTGCTGTCTATAGCAATCAGCCCCAGCATTTT.

CDR3 nucleotide sequence: TGCAGTGCCAGTGCGAGCACTGAAGCTTTCTTT. This encodes CSASASTEAFF. The chain combines TRBV20-1 with TRBJ1-1; D is ambiguous. CDR3 length: 11 amino acids. Looked up from germline, CDR1 is DFQATT and CDR2 is SNEGSKA (reference sequence). The germline V and J ends were trimmed by 6 bases and 4 bases, with 9 bases remaining between them.

J is TRBJ1-2 and V is TRBV2, with 7 bases matching TRBD1. The CDR3 covers 15 residues. V gave up 6 bases and J gave up 8 bases; unmatched junction bases: 15. Germline loops: CDR1 SNHLY, CDR2 FYNNEI. The CDR3 nucleotides read TGTGCCAGCAGCCCTAGACAGGGCCTTGTCGGGGGCTACACCTTC. Translation: CASSPRQGLVGGYTF.

This chain uses TRBV9 with TRBJ2-6; 8 bases map to TRBD1. V trimming: 0 bases; J trimming: 4 bases; junction bases outside the gene matches: 15. Germline CDR1 and CDR2: SGDLS and YYNGEE. This CDR3 has 20 amino acids. This CDR3 reads CASSVGLGGRGPYGANVLTF. The DNA for the CDR3 is TGTGCCAGCAGCGTAGGATTGGGTGGCAGGGGGCCTTACGGGGCCAACGTCCTGACTTTC.

The CDR3 bases are TGTGCCAGCAGCGTAGCTCGGACAGGGCAAAACTATGGCTACACCTTC. This codes for CASSVARTGQNYGYTF. The genes are TRBV9 and TRBJ1-2; 8 bases are shared with TRBD1. CDR1 and CDR2 from the germline V gene are SGDLS and YYNGEE. The V gene end was trimmed by 0 bases and the J gene end by 2 bases; junction bases not matched to a gene: 6. The CDR3 runs 16 residues.

The V gene is TRBV9, the J gene TRBJ2-1; D remains ambiguous. The CDR3 is 13 amino acids. Germline CDR1 and CDR2: SGDLS and YYNGEE. Trimming cost V 1 base and J 4 bases, with 6 bases left between them. The CDR3 spells CASSVQAYNEQFF. The CDR3 DNA sequence: TGTGCCAGCAGCGTACAGGCATACAATGAGCAGTTCTTC.

This sequence joins TRBV6-5 and TRBJ1-1; 7 nucleotides match TRBD1. Trimming removed 6 bases from V and 1 base from J; junction bases left unmatched: 5. Per germline, CDR1 MNHEY and CDR2 SVGAGI. This CDR3 is 14 amino acids long. This CDR3 reads CASSLRTGNTEAFF. CDR3 DNA sequence: TGTGCCAGCAGCCTTAGGACAGGGAACACTGAAGCTTTCTTT.

This clone was recorded only once. The V gene is TRBV5-1, the J gene TRBJ2-3; 8 bases match TRBD1. The CDR3 runs to 17 residues. Germline V gene lookup returns CDR1 SGHRS and CDR2 YFSETQ. The trim removed 0 bases at V and 1 base at J, leaving 7 bases unmatched. CDR3 region: CASSLAYTGGGTDTQYF. CDR3 DNA sequence: TGCGCCAGCAGCTTGGCCTATACAGGGGGAGGCACAGATACGCAGTATTTT.

This clone was seen once. The chain joins TRBV10-3 to TRBJ2-3; 9 nucleotides agree with TRBD2. Trimming took 10 bases from V and 4 from J; bases not matched to a gene: 9. Looked up from germline, CDR1 is ENHRY and CDR2 is SYGVKD. This CDR3 is built from 14 residues. The CDR3 region has the DNA TGTGCCACAAGAGCGGGGGGTATAGCAGATACGCAGTATTTT. Protein: CATRAGGIADTQYF.

This chain links TRBV24-1 with TRBJ2-3; 7 bases align to TRBD2. Unmatched junction bases numbered 7, after V lost 2 bases and J lost 3 bases. The CDR3 contains 16 residues. CDR1 and CDR2 (germline): KGHDR, SFDVKD. CDR3 DNA sequence: TGTGCCACCAGTGATTCCTCGACTAGCCGGACAGATACGCAGTATTTT. Translated: CATSDSSTSRTDTQYF.

This clone was recorded a few times. V is TRBV21-1 and J is TRBJ1-5; TRBD1, as called in the table, went unchecked against the DNA. TRBV21-1 corresponds to a pseudogene. The CDR3 has 14 residues. The chain's CDR3 is CASSARQVNQPQHF. The CDR3 DNA reads TGTGCCAGCAGCGCCCGACAGGTCAATCAGCCCCAGCATTTT.